This T cell receptor (beta chain) is from a study of cytomegalovirus exposure and HLA in healthy donors. On the study more broadly: Of all 400 or so donors who were genotyped, 75% to 85% belonged to the Caucasian-associated ancestry cluster. Findings and limits, study-wide: Clonal expansion, a later analysis showed, was greater in HLA-associated TCR beta chains than in equally common others. A highly shared variant cluster was judged a likely technical artifact.

The PCR used 60 Vbeta and 13 Jbeta primers. The assay was immunoSEQ multiplex PCR, and TCRdb's table has in-frame clones only and misses some. The sample carries roughly 120,000 clones, 75% to 85% recorded once. This CDR3 has 17 amino acids. The ends were cut back, 2 bases at V and 3 bases at J, with 21 bases in the middle. In germline, CDR1 is SGDLS, CDR2 YYNGEE. A word on this clone: The antigen remains undetermined.

The sequencing sample was made of PBMCs. The sequence was obtained from a man aged 40-55 years in good health and CMV-seronegative. The chain recombines TRBV9 with TRBJ2-7, with a weak D call TRBD2 (9 bases). Here the CDR3 reads CASSVSTGGLALYEQYF. In nucleotides, the CDR3 is TGTGCCAGCAGCGTCTCAACAGGGGGACTAGCTCTCTACGAGCAGTACTTC.